This TCR beta chain was captured in a study of T cells in narcolepsy (dated by TCRdb to the late 2010s). Concerning the study at large: Patients with narcolepsy type 1 or type 2 (NT1, NT2) were enrolled in the study together with healthy control donors. The study sought autoreactive T cells targeting hypocretin neuron self-antigens (hypocretin, TRIB2) in narcolepsy patients, using TCR Vbeta sequencing to track clonotypes in blood and CSF. The paper's findings and limits, for the study overall: Patients and controls had similar numbers of sequenced blood memory CD4+ clonotypes, with averages of about 38,000 in patients and 33,354 in controls. According to the report, autoreactive clonotypes were detected serially in the blood of the same patients and of different patients, but not in healthy controls. Some blood memory CD4+ repertoires from patients and controls contained no sequences matching autoreactive T cell clones. Plots that compared CSF and blood CD4+ T cell clonotypes from the same patient highlighted HCRT-specific and TRIB2-specific autoreactive clonotypes.

On this clone itself: No antigen is known for it. Per-nucleotide qualities are absent, and no much larger clonotype sits a single base away.

Via the germline V gene, CDR1 is MDHEN and CDR2 SYDVKM. Trimming costs V 3 bases and J 3 bases, and their ends lie 8 bases apart. Counted from cysteine to phenylalanine, this CDR3 has 13 amino acids. The read is trimmed to its CDR3 DNA, 39 bases read in frame from base 1. For TCR Vbeta sequencing, memory CD4+ T cells were sorted ex vivo from the peripheral blood of narcolepsy patients and healthy controls. The library was produced with the immunoSEQ multiplex PCR assay. Not all clones reach the TCRdb copy of this immuneACCESS table, which keeps in-frame sequences only. Checked studies attribute under half of the gap to unresolved V genes and leave the rest unexplained. The sample yields about 25,000 clones; approximately 89% were counted once. In total, the top ten clones hold 1.3% of the sample.

The receptor was isolated from a human donor with narcolepsy. Source material: CD45RA- memory CD4+ T cells from PBMCs. The meaning of the sample's cell subset or site label: memory T cells sorted ex vivo from peripheral blood. The rearranged segments are TRBV28 and TRBJ1-1; TRBD1 is a weak D gene call, 5 bases matching. The sequence in DNA is TGTGCCAGCAGTTTTCAGGGTCACACTGAAGCTTTCTTT. Its protein reads: CASSFQGHTEAFF. Supplemented by the reference TRBV28 and TRBJ1-1 proteins around the CDR3, the complete variable domain is DVKVTQSSRYLVKRTGEKVFLECVQDMDHENMFWYRQDPGLGLRLIYFSYDVKMKEKGDIPEGYSVSREKKERFSLILESASTNQTSMYLCASSFQGHTEAFFGQGTRLTVV.